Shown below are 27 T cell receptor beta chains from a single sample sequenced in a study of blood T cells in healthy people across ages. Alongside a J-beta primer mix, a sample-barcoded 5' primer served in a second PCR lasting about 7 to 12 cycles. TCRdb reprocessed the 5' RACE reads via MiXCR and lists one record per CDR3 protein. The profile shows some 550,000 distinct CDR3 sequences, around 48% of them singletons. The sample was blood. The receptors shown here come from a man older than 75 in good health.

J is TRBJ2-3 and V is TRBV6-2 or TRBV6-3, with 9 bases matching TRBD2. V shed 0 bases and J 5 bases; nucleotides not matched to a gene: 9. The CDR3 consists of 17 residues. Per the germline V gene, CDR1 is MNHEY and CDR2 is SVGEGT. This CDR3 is CASSYSASGTKGDTQYF. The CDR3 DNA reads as TGTGCCAGCAGTTACTCGGCTAGCGGGACAAAGGGAGATACGCAGTATTTT.

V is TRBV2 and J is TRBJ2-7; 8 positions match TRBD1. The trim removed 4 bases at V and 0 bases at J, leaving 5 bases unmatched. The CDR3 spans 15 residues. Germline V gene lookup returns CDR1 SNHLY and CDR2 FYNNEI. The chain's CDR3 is CASSGTGIFSYEQYF. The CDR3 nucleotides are TGTGCCAGCAGTGGGACAGGGATCTTCTCCTACGAGCAGTACTTC.

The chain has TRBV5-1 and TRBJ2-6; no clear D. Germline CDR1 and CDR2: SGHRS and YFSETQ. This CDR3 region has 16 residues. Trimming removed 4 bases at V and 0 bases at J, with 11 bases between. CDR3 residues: CASSLVQSSGANVLTF. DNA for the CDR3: TGCGCCAGCAGCCTGGTGCAGAGCTCTGGGGCCAACGTCCTGACTTTC.

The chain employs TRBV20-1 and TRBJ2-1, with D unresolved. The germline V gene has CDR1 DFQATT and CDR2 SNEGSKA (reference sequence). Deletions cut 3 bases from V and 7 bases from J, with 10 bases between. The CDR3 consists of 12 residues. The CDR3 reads CSASDGRNEQFF. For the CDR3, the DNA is TGCAGTGCTAGTGACGGGCGTAATGAGCAGTTCTTC.

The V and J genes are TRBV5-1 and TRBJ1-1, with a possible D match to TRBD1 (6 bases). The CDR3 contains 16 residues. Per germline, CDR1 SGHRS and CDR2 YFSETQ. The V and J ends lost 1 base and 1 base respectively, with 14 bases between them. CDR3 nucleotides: TGCGCCAGCAGCTTGCGGGCCCGAGGGGGGAACACTGAAGCTTTCTTT. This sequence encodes CASSLRARGGNTEAFF.

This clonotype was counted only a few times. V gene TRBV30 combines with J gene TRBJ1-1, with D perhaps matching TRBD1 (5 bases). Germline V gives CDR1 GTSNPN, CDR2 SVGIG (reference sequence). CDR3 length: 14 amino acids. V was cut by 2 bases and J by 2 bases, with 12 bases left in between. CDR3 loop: CAWSLGWGNTEAFF. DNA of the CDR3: TGTGCCTGGAGTTTAGGGTGGGGCAACACTGAAGCTTTCTTT.

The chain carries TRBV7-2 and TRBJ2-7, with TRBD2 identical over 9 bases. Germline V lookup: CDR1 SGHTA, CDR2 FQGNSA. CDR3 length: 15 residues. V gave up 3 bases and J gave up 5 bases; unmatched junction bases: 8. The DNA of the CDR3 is TGTGCCAGCAGCTTTTACGGCGGGAGGGTCGACGAGCAGTACTTC. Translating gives CASSFYGGRVDEQYF.

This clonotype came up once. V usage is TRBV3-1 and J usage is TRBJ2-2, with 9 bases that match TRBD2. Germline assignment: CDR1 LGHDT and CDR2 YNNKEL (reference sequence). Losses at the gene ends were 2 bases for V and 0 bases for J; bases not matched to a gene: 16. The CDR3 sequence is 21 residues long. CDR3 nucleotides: TGTGCCAGCAGCCAACCCCGAGGTGGGCGGGAGGGCCAGACGAACACCGGGGAGCTGTTTTTT. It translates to CASSQPRGGREGQTNTGELFF. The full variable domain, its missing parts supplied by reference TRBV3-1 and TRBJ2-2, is DTAVSQTPKYLVTQMGNDKSIKCEQNLGHDTMYWYKQDSKKFLKIMFSYNNKELIINETVPNRFSPKSPDKAHLNLHINSLELGDSAVYFCASSQPRGGREGQTNTGELFFGEGSRLTVL.

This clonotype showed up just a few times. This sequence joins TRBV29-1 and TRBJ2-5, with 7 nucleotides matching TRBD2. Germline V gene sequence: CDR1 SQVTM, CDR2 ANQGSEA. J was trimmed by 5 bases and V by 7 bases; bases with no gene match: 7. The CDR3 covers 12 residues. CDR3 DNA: TGCAGCGCTGGGACTACCCGTGAGACCCAGTACTTC. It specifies CSAGTTRETQYF.

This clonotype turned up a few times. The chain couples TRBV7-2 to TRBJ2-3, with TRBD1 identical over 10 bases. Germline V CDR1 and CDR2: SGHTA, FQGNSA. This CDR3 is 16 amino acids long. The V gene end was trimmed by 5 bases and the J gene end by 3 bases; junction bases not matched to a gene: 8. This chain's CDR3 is CASSHRQGARTDTQYF. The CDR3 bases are TGTGCCAGCAGCCACCGACAGGGGGCAAGGACAGATACGCAGTATTTT.

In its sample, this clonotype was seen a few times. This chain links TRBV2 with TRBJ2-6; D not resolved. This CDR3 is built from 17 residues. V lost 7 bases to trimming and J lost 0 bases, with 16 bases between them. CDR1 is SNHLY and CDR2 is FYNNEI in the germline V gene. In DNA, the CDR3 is TGTGCCAGCACGAACAGAAGACCCCACTCTGGGGCCAACGTCCTGACTTTC. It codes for CASTNRRPHSGANVLTF.

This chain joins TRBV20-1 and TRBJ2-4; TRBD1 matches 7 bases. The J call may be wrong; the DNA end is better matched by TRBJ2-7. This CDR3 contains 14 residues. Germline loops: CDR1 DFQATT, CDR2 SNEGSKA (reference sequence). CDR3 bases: TGCAGTGCTAGAGATAAGACAGGGACCTACGAGCAGTACTTC. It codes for CSARDKTGTYEQYF.

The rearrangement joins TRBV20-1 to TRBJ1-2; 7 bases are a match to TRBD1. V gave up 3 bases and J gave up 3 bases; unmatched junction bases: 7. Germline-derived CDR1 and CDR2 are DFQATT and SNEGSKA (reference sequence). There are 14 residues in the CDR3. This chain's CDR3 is CSASNTGDDYGYTF. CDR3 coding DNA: TGCAGTGCTAGCAATACAGGGGACGACTATGGCTACACCTTC.

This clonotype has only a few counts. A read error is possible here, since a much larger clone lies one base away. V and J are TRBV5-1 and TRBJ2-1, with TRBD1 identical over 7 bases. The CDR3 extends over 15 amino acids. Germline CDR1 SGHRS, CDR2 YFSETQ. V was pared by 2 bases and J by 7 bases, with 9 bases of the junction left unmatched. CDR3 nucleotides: TGCGCCAGCAGCTTTGTTCAGGGGGTTAGGAATGAGCAGTTCTTC. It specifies CASSFVQGVRNEQFF.

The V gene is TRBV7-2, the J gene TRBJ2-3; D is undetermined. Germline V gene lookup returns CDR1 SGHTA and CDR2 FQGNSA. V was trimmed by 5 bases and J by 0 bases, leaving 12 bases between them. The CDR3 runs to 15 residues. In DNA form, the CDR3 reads TGTGCCAGCAGCCGTCGGTCGCAGAGCACAGATACGCAGTATTTT. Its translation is CASSRRSQSTDTQYF.

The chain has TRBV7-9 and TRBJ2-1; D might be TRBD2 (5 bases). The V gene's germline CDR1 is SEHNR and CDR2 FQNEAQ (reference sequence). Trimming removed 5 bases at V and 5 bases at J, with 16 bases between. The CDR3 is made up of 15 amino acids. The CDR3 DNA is TGTGCCAGCAGCCATCCCGACGGACTCAACAATGAGCAGTTCTTC. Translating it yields CASSHPDGLNNEQFF.

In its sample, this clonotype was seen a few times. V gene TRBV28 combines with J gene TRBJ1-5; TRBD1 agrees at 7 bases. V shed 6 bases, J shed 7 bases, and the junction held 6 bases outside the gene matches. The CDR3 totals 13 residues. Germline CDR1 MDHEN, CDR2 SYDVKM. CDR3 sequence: CASRGDSPQPQHF. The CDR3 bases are TGTGCCAGCAGAGGGGACAGCCCCCAGCCCCAGCATTTT.

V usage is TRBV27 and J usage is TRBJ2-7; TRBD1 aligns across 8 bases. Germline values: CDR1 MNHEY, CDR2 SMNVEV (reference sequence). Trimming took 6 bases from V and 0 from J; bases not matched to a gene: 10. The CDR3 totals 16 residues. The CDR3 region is CASSPSTGDFSYEQYF. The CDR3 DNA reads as TGTGCCAGCAGCCCCTCGACAGGGGATTTCTCCTACGAGCAGTACTTC.

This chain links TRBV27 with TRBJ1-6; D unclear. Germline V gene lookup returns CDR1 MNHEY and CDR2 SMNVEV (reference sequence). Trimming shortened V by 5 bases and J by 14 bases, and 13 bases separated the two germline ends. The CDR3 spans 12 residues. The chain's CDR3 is CASSGMVETLHF. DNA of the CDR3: TGTGCCAGCAGTGGGATGGTGGAAACCCTCCACTTT.

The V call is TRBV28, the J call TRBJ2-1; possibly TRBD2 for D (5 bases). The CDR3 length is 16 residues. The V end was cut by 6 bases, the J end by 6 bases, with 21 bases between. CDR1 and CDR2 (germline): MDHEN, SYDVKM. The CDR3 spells CASSYLDYTKINEQFF. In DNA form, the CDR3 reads TGTGCCAGCAGCTACCTCGACTATACAAAAATCAATGAGCAGTTCTTC.

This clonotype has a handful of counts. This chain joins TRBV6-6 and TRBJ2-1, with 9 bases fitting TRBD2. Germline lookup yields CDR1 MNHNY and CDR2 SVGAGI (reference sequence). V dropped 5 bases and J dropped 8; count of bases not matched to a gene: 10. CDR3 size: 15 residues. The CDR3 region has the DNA TGTGCCAGCAGTCAGGGGGGAGCGGGAGGACATGAGCAGTTCTTC. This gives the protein CASSQGGAGGHEQFF.

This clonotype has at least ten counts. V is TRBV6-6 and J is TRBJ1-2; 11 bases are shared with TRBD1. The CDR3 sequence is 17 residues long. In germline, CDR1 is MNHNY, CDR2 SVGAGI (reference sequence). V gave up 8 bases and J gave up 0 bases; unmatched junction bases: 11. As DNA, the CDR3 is TGTGCCAGCGTGCAGGACAGGGGGCCGGGGGCTAACTATGGCTACACCTTC. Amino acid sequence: CASVQDRGPGANYGYTF.

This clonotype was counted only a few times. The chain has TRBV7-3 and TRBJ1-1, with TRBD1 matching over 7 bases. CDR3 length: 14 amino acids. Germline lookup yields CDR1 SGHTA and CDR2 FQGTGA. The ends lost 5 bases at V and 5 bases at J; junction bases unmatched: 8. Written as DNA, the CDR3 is TGTGCCAGCAGCAAAGAGGGGGCGGAAACTGAAGCTTTCTTT. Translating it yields CASSKEGAETEAFF.

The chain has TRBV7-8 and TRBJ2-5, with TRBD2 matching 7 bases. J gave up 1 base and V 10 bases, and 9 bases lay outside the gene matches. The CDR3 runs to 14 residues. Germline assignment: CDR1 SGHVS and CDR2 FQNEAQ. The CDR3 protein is CATSSGTTQETQYF. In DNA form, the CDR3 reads TGTGCCACCTCATCCGGGACTACCCAAGAGACCCAGTACTTC.

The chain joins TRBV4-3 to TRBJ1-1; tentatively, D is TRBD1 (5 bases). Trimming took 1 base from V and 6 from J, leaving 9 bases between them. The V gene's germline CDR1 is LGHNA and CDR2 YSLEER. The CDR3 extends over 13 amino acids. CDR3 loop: CASSQVRGAEAFF. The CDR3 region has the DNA TGCGCCAGCAGCCAAGTCCGGGGCGCTGAAGCTTTCTTT.

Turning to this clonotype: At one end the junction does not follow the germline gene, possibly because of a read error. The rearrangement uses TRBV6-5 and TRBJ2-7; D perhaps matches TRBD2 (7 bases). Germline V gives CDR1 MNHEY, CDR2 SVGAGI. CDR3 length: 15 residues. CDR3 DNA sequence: TGTGCCAGCAGAACCGCGGGGGCCAGCTCCTACGGGCAGTACTTC. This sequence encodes CASRTAGASSYGQYF.

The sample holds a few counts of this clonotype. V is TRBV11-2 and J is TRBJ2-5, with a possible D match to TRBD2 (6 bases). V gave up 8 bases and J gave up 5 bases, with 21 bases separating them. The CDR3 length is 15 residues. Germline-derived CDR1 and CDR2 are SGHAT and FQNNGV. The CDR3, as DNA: TGTGCCAGCTCTTGGTCCCCGACTAGTACGGAGACCCAGTACTTC. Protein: CASSWSPTSTETQYF. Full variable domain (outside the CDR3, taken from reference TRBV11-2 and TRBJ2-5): EAGVAQSPRYKIIEKRQSVAFWCNPISGHATLYWYQQILGQGPKLLIQFQNNGVVDDSQLPKDRFSAERLKGVDSTLKIQPAKLEDSAVYLCASSWSPTSTETQYFGPGTRLLVL.